This section outlines one T cell receptor (beta chain) sequence together with its context. Antigen unknown. This CDR3 contains 15 residues. Germline loops: CDR1 SGHRS, CDR2 YFSETQ. The ends were cut back, 0 bases at V and 2 bases at J, with 11 bases in the middle. The data were taken from a study of regulatory T cells. Regarding the study as a whole: In CD3G-deficient patients, conventional CD4+ T cells were enriched for hydrophobic CDR3 residues at positions 6 and 7. In patients, unique TRB V-J pairs were restricted and V/J usage skewed, especially in Tregs.

Primers: 52 TRBV forward and 13 TRBJ reverse. Here immunoSEQ multiplex PCR was the method, and the copy in TCRdb shows in-frame clones only, minus some. This repertoire shows about 23,000 clones, 70% to 90% found once; its top ten account for roughly 1.3%. All CD3G-deficient patients showed autoimmunity, more severe in two. Patients aged 2 to 39 years had fewer naive and more memory CD4+ and CD8+ T cells. CD4+ T cells were divided by sorting: CD25-high CD127-low Tregs, CD25-low CD127-high conventional cells. The sequenced material came from conventional CD4+ T cells sorted from blood. This rearrangement joins TRBV5-1 to TRBJ1-2, with D unclear. The receptor's source is a child between 10 and 17 years old with CD3G deficiency. DNA of the CDR3: TGCGCCAGCAGCTTGGGGGCAGGAGGCAACTATGGCTACACCTTC. It yields the protein CASSLGAGGNYGYTF.